This entry lists 8 T cell receptor beta chains sequenced from one sample in a study of beta chain features in type 1 diabetes. Study outcomes and limitations: Shortening that was moderate but significant affected the TCRB CDR3s of Type 1 diabetes patients in all four CD4+ subsets.

All of the isolated RNA was reverse transcribed, so expressed TCRB transcripts were sequenced. The method was immunoSEQ multiplex PCR; TCRdb's version includes in-frame clones alone and lacks a portion of them. The data contain more than 120,000 clones, about an eighth of them singletons. For these TCRs, the target antigens are not known. Sequencing was carried out using central memory CD4+ T cells from blood. All receptors derive from a man between 18 and 35 years old with type 1 diabetes.

This clone was observed at least ten times. The V gene is TRBV25-1, the J gene TRBJ2-3; 13 bases are shared with TRBD2. The V gene end was trimmed by 8 bases and the J gene end by 5 bases; junction bases not matched to a gene: 1. This CDR3 is 13 amino acids long. The germline gives CDR1 MGHDK, CDR2 SYGVNS. The CDR3: CASGLAGEDTQYF. For the CDR3, the DNA is TGTGCCAGCGGACTAGCGGGGGAAGATACGCAGTATTTT.

In its sample, this clone was seen a few times. The chain links TRBV30 to TRBJ1-5, with D tentatively TRBD1 (6 bases). The CDR3 totals 11 residues. V gave up 0 bases and J gave up 9 bases, with 6 bases separating them. Germline V gene lookup returns CDR1 GTSNPN and CDR2 SVGIG (reference sequence). The CDR3 DNA sequence: TGTGCCTGGAGTGTACAGGGGCCCCAGCATTTT. Its translation is CAWSVQGPQHF.

This chain uses TRBV7-9 with TRBJ2-7; D is perhaps TRBD1 (6 bases). The CDR3 is 18 residues long. The germline gives CDR1 SEHNR, CDR2 FQNEAQ (reference sequence). Trimming took off 3 bases at V and 6 bases at J, with 27 bases between the two ends. CDR3: CASSLRPRRDTVGSEQYF. Here the CDR3 DNA reads TGTGCCAGCAGCTTGAGACCTCGCCGGGACACCGTAGGATCCGAGCAGTACTTC.

The chain links TRBV2 to TRBJ1-4; unclear D gene. V lost 7 bases and J lost 5, with 14 bases in between. The CDR3 covers 14 residues. Germline V gene sequence: CDR1 SNHLY, CDR2 FYNNEI. The CDR3 is CASIPEAGNEKLFF. The CDR3 DNA is TGTGCCAGCATCCCTGAGGCCGGGAATGAAAAACTGTTTTTT.

This clone was seen a handful of times. One end of the junction does not line up with germline, which may come from a read error. V is TRBV11-2 and J is TRBJ2-7; TRBD1 matches at 8 bases. Germline CDR1 SGHAT, CDR2 FQNNGV. The CDR3 runs 12 residues. CDR3 residues: CASSLDRQGTHF. CDR3 nucleotides: TGTGCCAGCAGCTTAGATCGACAGGGGACGCACTTC.

Ten or more counts support this clone. The chain recombines TRBV15 with TRBJ1-4; TRBD1 is a possible D gene (5 bases). Germline V gene data show CDR1 as LNHNV and CDR2 as YYDKDF (reference sequence). V dropped 1 base and J dropped 10 bases, with 16 bases sitting between them. The CDR3 has 15 amino acids. The DNA for the CDR3 is TGTGCCACCAGCAGAGTGGCAGGGACGCATTCAAAACTGTTTTTT. Its translation: CATSRVAGTHSKLFF.

This clone came up a few times. Additional DNA sequences in this sample encode the identical CDR3. This CDR3 reads CASSRGPNEKLFF. In nucleotides, the CDR3 is TGTGCCAGCAGCCGGGGTCCGAATGAAAAACTGTTTTTT. This chain joins TRBV28 and TRBJ1-4; D not certain. Germline assignment: CDR1 MDHEN and CDR2 SYDVKM. Deletions cut 6 bases from V and 5 bases from J, with 10 bases between. There are 13 residues in the CDR3.

This clone has a handful of counts. The chain employs TRBV5-1 and TRBJ1-1; TRBD1 is a possible D gene (6 bases). The CDR3 is made up of 14 amino acids. Germline V CDR1 and CDR2: SGHRS, YFSETQ. The V end lost 6 bases, the J end lost 6 bases, and 18 bases lay between the germline ends. CDR3 sequence: CASTFIPGGAEAFF. CDR3 nucleotides: TGCGCCAGCACATTTATTCCCGGGGGCGCTGAAGCTTTCTTT.